The sequence of this T cell receptor (beta chain) was determined in a study of blood T cell repertoires in COVID-19 (TCRdb year 2020). About the investigation overall: Samples covering the acute and convalescent phases of COVID-19 were provided by collaborators in the United States, Italy and Spain. The material from the prospective study consisted of cDNA or gDNA derived from T cells, B-cell-depleted T cells, or PBMCs. HLA class I and class II types, where available, came from metadata supplied by the sample provider rather than from assay-based typing. Sample metadata almost always included a de-identified subject ID, COVID-19 status, age in years and sex. Subjects who had been exposed to COVID-19, were actively infected with it, or had recovered from it provided the deeply sampled blood TCRbeta repertoires that made up the dataset. The repertoires were released in a freely available public database intended as a resource for research on the immune response to SARS-CoV-2. Samples came from the ongoing ImmuneRACE study (first 160 participants) plus 1,254 subjects from 6 global collaborators. Findings and caveats that apply to the study as a whole: How much clinical and demographic metadata was included differed by source and by participant, and the metadata was provided uncurated.

Details on this clone: What antigen it recognizes has not been identified. One base away there is no much larger clone; base qualities are not given.

Each collaborating institution followed its own protocols to collect whole blood in K2EDTA tubes. Collaborator samples were shipped for TCRbeta analysis as frozen whole blood, isolated PBMCs, or DNA extracted from either sample type. The immunoSEQ Assay, a bias-controlled multiplex PCR, was used to amplify TCRbeta CDR3 regions from genomic DNA. The authors' analysis ran thus. The number of nucleated cells in each sample was estimated by amplification of reference gene primers within the assay. To quantify the absolute abundance of each unique TCRbeta CDR3 rearrangement, sequence reads were collapsed and filtered. Productive Simpson clonality was computed per sample as the square root of Simpson's diversity index over productive rearrangements. In its TCRdb copy, this immuneACCESS table keeps in-frame sequences only and misses some clones. Where compared with another copy, unresolved V genes explain less than half of these, and the others have no known cause. V and J calls plus clone size are reproduced from that table; the DNA served to infer D and trimming. The sample data list 200,000 to 250,000 clones, and approximately 85% of these were observed just once. The ten largest clones add up to over 9% of the sample.

This TCR was sampled from a man older than 75 with acute or convalescent COVID-19. What was sequenced was peripheral blood.

DNA sequence: TGTGCCAGCAGTTCCTTAGCGGGGGGGCTTTCGTCCCCAGATACGCAGTATTTT. Its protein is CASSSLAGGLSSPDTQYF. The sequence joins TRBV28 to TRBJ2-3; 11 junctional bases match TRBD2. Taken from the germline V gene, the CDR1 and CDR2 loops are MDHEN and SYDVKM. Germline trimming amounts to 4 bases on V and 4 bases on J, with 13 as the count of junction bases outside the gene matches. Its CDR3 holds 18 amino acids, cysteine through phenylalanine. Of the read, only the CDR3 DNA is kept; its 54 bases are in frame from base 1.